This T cell receptor (beta chain) was sequenced in a study of sequential checkpoint blockade in melanoma. Overall study: Approximately 20 patients had tumor biopsies before treatment and at week 13.

Regarding this clone: Antigen specificity is unknown.

V dropped 2 bases and J dropped 5; count of bases not matched to a gene: 8. The CDR3 loop spans 15 amino acids. The V gene's germline CDR1 is MDHEN and CDR2 SYDVKM. The sample's treatment: randomized to nivolumab then ipilimumab (arm A) or the reverse (arm B). The table came from immunoSEQ multiplex PCR; TCRdb's copy has only in-frame clones and leaves some out. The sample yields 2,500 to 3,500 clones, more than 30% seen once. Study-level results: In arm A, pretreatment tumor clonality was associated with response.

The material sequenced was tumor tissue (inferred from file names), taken from a patient given nivolumab and ipilimumab in sequence. The chain links TRBV28 to TRBJ1-1; 7 positions match TRBD1. The origin of this receptor is a human donor with melanoma. CDR3 in DNA: TGTGCCAGCAGTTTAAGTACAGGGGTGAGGACTGAAGCTTTCTTT. Amino acids: CASSLSTGVRTEAFF.